The clone carrying this T cell receptor (beta chain) showed up just a few times. Its matching antigen is unknown. V shed 6 bases and J 2 bases; nucleotides not matched to a gene: 10. CDR3 length: 14 residues. Per germline, CDR1 SQVTM and CDR2 ANQGSEA. The data stem from a study of post-analysis software for immune sequencing data. Study-wide context: Patients had relapsing-remitting, secondary progressive or progressive-relapsing multiple sclerosis; some lacked subtype.

Every TCR beta cDNA library bore unique molecular identifiers. Starting from about 1 to 10 million T cells, the study yielded approximately 460,000 cDNA molecules. TCRdb fed the PCR reads into MiXCR, producing one record per CDR3 protein. Among 700,000 to 900,000 distinct CDR3 sequences listed, about 43% were seen once. Findings of the study overall: When compared against controls, multiple sclerosis patients showed significantly lower normalized Chao1 diversity. Controls had lower frequencies than patients of about 5 TRBV segments, which included TRBV5-6, TRBV5-1 and TRBV20-1. Batch-matched samples strongly co-clustered by F measure.

J is TRBJ2-7 and V is TRBV29-1, with 7 bases that match TRBD2. The sequencing input was blood. This sequence originates from a girl between 5 and 17 years old with multiple sclerosis. The CDR3 bases are TGCAGCGTCGCCAATACTAGCGTACCCTACGAGCAGTACTTC. Amino acid sequence: CSVANTSVPYEQYF.